This is a list of T cell receptor beta chains from one sample in a study of T cells in Graves' hyperthyroidism and ophthalmopathy. TCRdb ran MiXCR on the multiplex PCR reads and lists one entry per CDR3 protein. Altogether around 350,000 distinct CDR3 sequences are present, under 20% being singletons, with the ten largest covering 3% to 4.5%. Sequenced input: blood. These receptor sequences come from a woman aged 18-29 years with Graves' hyperthyroidism. CDR3s include the opening cysteine and the closing phenylalanine or tryptophan. A D gene is named only where the DNA matches it firmly. Expanded clones get a size class; other rows say once, few or many, or leave the size out.

v_call	clone_size	j_call	d_call	cdr3_aa	cdr3_nt
TRBV29-1	many	TRBJ1-3	NA	CSVDVLSGNTIYF	TGCAGCGTTGATGTTCTCTCTGGAAACACCATATATTTT
TRBV12-3/TRBV12-4	NA	TRBJ1-5	NA	CASRFYDWYGKNPQHF	TGTGCCAGCAGATTCTACGACTGGTACGGGAAGAATCCCCAGCATTTT
TRBV18	NA	TRBJ2-3	TRBD2	CAASGGLTDTQYF	TGTGCCGCTAGCGGGGGGCTCACAGATACGCAGTATTTT
TRBV6-5	many	TRBJ1-1	NA	CASSYTGRNTEAFF	TGTGCCAGCAGTTACACAGGGAGGAACACTGAAGCTTTCTTT
TRBV27	NA	TRBJ2-7	NA	CASSPQGGASYEQYF	TGTGCCAGCAGTCCCCAGGGGGGGGCGAGTTACGAGCAGTACTTC
TRBV11-1	many	TRBJ1-2	TRBD1	CASSWTGGGRSYGYTF	TGTGCCAGCAGCTGGACAGGGGGGGGAAGAAGCTATGGCTACACCTTC
TRBV30	few	TRBJ1-5	NA	CACAQSRGFDQPQHF	TGTGCCTGTGCACAATCCCGTGGGTTCGATCAGCCCCAGCATTTT
TRBV19	NA	TRBJ1-1	NA	CASSTQTNTEAFF	TGTGCCAGTAGCACACAGACGAACACTGAAGCTTTCTTT
TRBV6-2/TRBV6-3	many	TRBJ1-5	NA	CASSLFGQPQHF	TGTGCCAGCAGTCTCTTTGGTCAGCCCCAGCATTTT
TRBV9	many	TRBJ1-2	NA	CASSPGVEEGRFGDGYTF	TGTGCCAGCAGCCCCGGGGTGGAGGAGGGGCGTTTCGGAGATGGCTACACCTTC
TRBV12-3/TRBV12-4	many	TRBJ1-2	TRBD1	CASAQDRVDGYTF	TGTGCCAGCGCACAGGACAGGGTGGATGGCTACACCTTC
TRBV6-2/TRBV6-3	NA	TRBJ1-1	NA	CASSYSRTAFYEAFF	TGTGCCAGCAGTTACTCCCGGACAGCCTTCTATGAAGCTTTCTTT
TRBV11-2	NA	TRBJ2-5	NA	CASSLWGRGRETQYF	TGTGCCAGCAGCTTATGGGGCCGGGGGCGAGAGACCCAGTACTTC
TRBV4-1	many	TRBJ2-7	NA	CASSPGGLEQYF	TGCGCCAGCAGCCCCGGAGGGCTAGAGCAGTACTTC
TRBV20-1	many	TRBJ2-5	TRBD1	CSAKRDRGVQETQYF	TGCAGTGCTAAACGGGACAGGGGTGTTCAAGAGACCCAGTACTTC
TRBV30	NA	TRBJ1-1	NA	CAWSVQSTYAFF	TGTGCCTGGAGTGTACAGAGTACCTACGCTTTCTTT
TRBV6-5	NA	TRBJ1-3	TRBD1	CASSSERSGQGGNTIYF	TGTGCCAGCAGTTCCGAAAGATCTGGACAGGGCGGAAACACCATATATTTT
TRBV12-3/TRBV12-4	many	TRBJ2-7	TRBD1	CASSLDRGSSYEQYF	TGTGCCAGCAGCCTGGACAGGGGGAGCTCCTACGAGCAGTACTTC
TRBV2	NA	TRBJ1-5	NA	CASSGGVMEPQHF	TGTGCCAGCAGTGGTGGGGTGATGGAGCCCCAGCATTTT
TRBV28	many	TRBJ2-7	TRBD1	CASTTTGTGGDEQYF	TGTGCCAGCACTACGACCGGGACAGGGGGAGACGAGCAGTACTTC
TRBV30	NA	TRBJ1-5	NA	CAWSWGRQPQHF	TGTGCCTGGAGTTGGGGAAGGCAGCCCCAGCATTTT
TRBV4-1	many	TRBJ1-1	NA	CASSQRGLISNTEAFF	TGCGCCAGCAGCCAACGGGGCCTCATTTCGAACACTGAAGCTTTCTTT
TRBV6-1	many	TRBJ1-1	NA	CASTITQGVTEAFF	TGTGCCAGCACCATCACCCAGGGAGTCACTGAAGCTTTCTTT
TRBV12-3/TRBV12-4	many	TRBJ2-7	NA	CASSLRSRAWDFYEQYF	TGTGCCAGCAGTTTACGATCCAGGGCTTGGGATTTTTACGAGCAGTACTTC
TRBV3-1	NA	TRBJ2-5	TRBD1	CASSQGGTGQQQTQYF	TGTGCCAGCAGCCAAGGTGGGACAGGGCAACAACAGACCCAGTACTTC
TRBV15	many	TRBJ2-2	TRBD2	CATSRTSAGTGELFF	TGTGCCACCAGTAGGACTAGCGCGGGAACCGGGGAGCTGTTTTTT
TRBV27	many	TRBJ1-1	NA	CASSILTANQNTEAFF	TGTGCCAGCAGTATCTTGACAGCTAATCAGAACACTGAAGCTTTCTTT
TRBV2	many	TRBJ2-7	TRBD2	CASKSAGGYEQYF	TGTGCCAGCAAGTCAGCGGGGGGCTACGAGCAGTACTTC
TRBV12-3/TRBV12-4	many	TRBJ1-2	NA	CASSLRLSGYTF	TGTGCCAGCAGTTTACGGCTCTCTGGCTACACCTTC
TRBV27	many	TRBJ2-2	NA	CASYSWDNTGELFF	TGTGCCAGCTACTCTTGGGACAACACCGGGGAGCTGTTTTTT
TRBV6-1	NA	TRBJ1-1	NA	CASSEDAGATEAFF	TGTGCCAGCAGTGAAGATGCGGGGGCCACTGAAGCTTTCTTT
TRBV7-8	many	TRBJ1-1	NA	CASSSLPGPRTFF	TGTGCCAGCAGCTCTCTACCGGGCCCGAGAACTTTCTTT
TRBV6-5	many	TRBJ1-2	TRBD1	CASSSPDRLNYGYTF	TGTGCCAGCAGTTCCCCGGACAGGCTCAACTATGGCTACACCTTC
TRBV20-1	once	TRBJ1-1	NA	CSAPSRVNTEAFF	TGCAGTGCTCCCTCCCGGGTGAACACTGAAGCTTTCTTT
TRBV2	many	TRBJ2-3	NA	CASRARTARDTQYF	TGTGCCAGCAGGGCCCGGACAGCCCGAGATACGCAGTATTTT
TRBV6-5	many	TRBJ2-5	TRBD1	CASSRTGNGETQYF	TGTGCCAGCAGCCGGACAGGGAATGGGGAGACCCAGTACTTC
TRBV12-3/TRBV12-4	NA	TRBJ1-5	NA	CASSVENRVNQPQHF	TGTGCCAGCAGCGTCGAGAACAGGGTTAATCAGCCCCAGCATTTT
TRBV12-3/TRBV12-4	NA	TRBJ1-1	NA	CASSLRYTEAFF	TGTGCCAGCAGCCTAAGGTACACTGAAGCTTTCTTT
TRBV6-4	many	TRBJ1-2	NA	CASSELGLGGLNYGYTF	TGTGCCAGCAGTGAACTCGGATTGGGGGGGCTTAACTATGGCTACACCTTC
TRBV7-3	few	TRBJ2-2	NA	CASSLTRDLTTGELFF	TGTGCCAGCAGCTTAACTAGGGACCTCACCACCGGGGAGCTGTTTTTT